This paragraph reports one TCR beta chain. The antigen is unknown. Treatment in this sample: approximately nine-day PBMC culture with coronavirus spike peptide pools or control peptides (ViraFEST assay). The data originate from a study of vaccination and CD4 T cells after COVID-19. About the study: In the convalescent cohort, there were six males and four females, two of them Hispanic.

V was trimmed by 6 bases and J by 4 bases, leaving 3 bases between them. CDR1 and CDR2 (germline): MNHEY, SVGEGT. The CDR3 is made up of 10 amino acids. The Oncomine TCR Beta short-read assay was applied to DNA of cultured CD4+ T cells. Each CDR3 protein is one row after TCRdb ran MiXCR on the PCR reads. The sample has about 15,000 distinct CDR3 sequences, 73% seen once. The TCR originated in a human donor who had recovered from COVID-19. The rearrangement joins TRBV6-2 or TRBV6-3 to TRBJ1-1; no firm D call. The sample taken for sequencing was CD4+ T cells from blood, cultured in vitro. The CDR3 loop reads CASRGTEAFF. CDR3 bases: TGTGCCAGCAGGGGCACTGAAGCTTTCTTT.